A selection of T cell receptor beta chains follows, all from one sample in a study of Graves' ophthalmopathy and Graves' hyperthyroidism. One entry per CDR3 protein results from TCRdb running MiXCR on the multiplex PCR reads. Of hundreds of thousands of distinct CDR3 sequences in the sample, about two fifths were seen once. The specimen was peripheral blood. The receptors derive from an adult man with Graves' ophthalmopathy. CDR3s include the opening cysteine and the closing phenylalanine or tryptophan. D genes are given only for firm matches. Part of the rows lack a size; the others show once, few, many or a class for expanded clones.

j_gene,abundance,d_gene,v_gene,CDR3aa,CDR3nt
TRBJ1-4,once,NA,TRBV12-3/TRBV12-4,CASTKGGGPEKLFF,TGTGCCAGCACCAAGGGGGGGGGGCCTGAAAAACTGTTTTTT
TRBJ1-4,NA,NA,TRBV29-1,CSAGAYEKLFF,TGCAGCGCAGGGGCGTATGAAAAACTGTTTTTT
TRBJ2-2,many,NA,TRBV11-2,CASSLGHTGELFF,TGTGCCAGCAGCTTAGGTCACACCGGGGAGCTGTTTTTT
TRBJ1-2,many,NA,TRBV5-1,CASSFERDGYTF,TGCGCCAGCAGCTTTGAAAGGGATGGCTACACCTTC
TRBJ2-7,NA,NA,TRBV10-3,CAISREGDEQYF,TGTGCCATCAGTCGGGAAGGGGACGAGCAGTACTTC
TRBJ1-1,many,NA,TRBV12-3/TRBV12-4,CASRRRTEAFF,TGTGCCAGCAGGAGAAGGACTGAAGCTTTCTTT
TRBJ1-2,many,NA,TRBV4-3,CASSPRREYGYTF,TGCGCCAGCAGCCCACGGCGGGAGTATGGCTACACCTTC
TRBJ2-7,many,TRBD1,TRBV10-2,CASSSWTIQGVEQYF,TGCGCCAGCAGCAGCTGGACGATACAGGGGGTCGAGCAGTACTTC
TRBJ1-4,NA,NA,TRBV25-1,CASSEVGHPEKLFF,TGTGCCAGCAGTGAAGTGGGACATCCGGAAAAACTGTTTTTT
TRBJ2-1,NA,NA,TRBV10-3,CAISETGRPSRLEQFF,TGTGCCATCAGTGAAACCGGGCGCCCGTCGAGACTGGAGCAGTTCTTC
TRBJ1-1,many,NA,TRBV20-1,CSARRRNTEAFF,TGCAGTGCTAGACGGCGGAACACTGAAGCTTTCTTT
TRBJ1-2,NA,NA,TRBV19,CASSPFWQASGYTF,TGTGCCAGTAGTCCCTTTTGGCAGGCATCCGGCTACACCTTC
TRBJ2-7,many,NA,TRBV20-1,CSASDGQTYEQYF,TGCAGTGCTAGTGATGGACAGACCTACGAGCAGTACTTC
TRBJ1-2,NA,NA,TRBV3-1,CASSQDISPDYTF,TGTGCCAGCAGCCAAGATATAAGTCCCGACTACACCTTC
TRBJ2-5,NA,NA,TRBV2,CASSGRAEETQYF,TGTGCCAGCAGTGGGAGGGCGGAAGAGACCCAGTACTTC
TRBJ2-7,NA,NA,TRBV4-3,CASSQDPYGGNYEQYF,TGCGCCAGCAGCCAAGATCCCTACGGGGGAAACTACGAGCAGTACTTC
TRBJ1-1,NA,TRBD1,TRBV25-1,CASSVGGGQGVSEAFF,TGTGCCAGCAGTGTGGGTGGCGGACAGGGTGTGAGTGAAGCTTTCTTT
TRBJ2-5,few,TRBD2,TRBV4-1,CASSQPRLAGKETQYF,TGCGCCAGCAGCCAACCTCGACTAGCGGGAAAAGAGACCCAGTACTTC
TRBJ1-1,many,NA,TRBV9,CASSTGGGLGAFF,TGTGCCAGCAGCACCGGAGGGGGGCTAGGAGCTTTCTTT
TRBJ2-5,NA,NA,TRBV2,CASSTDGTQYF,TGTGCCAGCAGTACGGATGGGACCCAGTACTTC
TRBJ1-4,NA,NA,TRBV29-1,CSVSREGKLFF,TGCAGCGTCTCCAGGGAGGGAAAACTGTTTTTT
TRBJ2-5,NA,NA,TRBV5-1,CASTTAAGSPGTQYF,TGCGCCAGCACGACCGCGGCGGGGTCCCCTGGGACCCAGTACTTC
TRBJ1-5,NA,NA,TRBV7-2,CASTFDYSNQPQHF,TGTGCCAGCACTTTCGACTATAGCAATCAGCCCCAGCATTTT
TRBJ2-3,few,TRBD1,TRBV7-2,CASSLGQGVDTQYF,TGTGCCAGCAGCCTCGGACAGGGGGTAGATACGCAGTATTTT
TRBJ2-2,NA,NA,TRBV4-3,CASSQERERTPGSCFF,NA
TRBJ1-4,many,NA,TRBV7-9,CASRTHKNEKLFF,TGTGCCAGCAGAACGCACAAAAATGAAAAACTGTTTTTT
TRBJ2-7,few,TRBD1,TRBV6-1,CASRYNRGLDYEQYF,TGTGCCAGCAGGTACAACAGGGGGCTGGACTACGAGCAGTACTTC
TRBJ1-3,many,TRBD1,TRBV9,CASSVGTGYGNTIYF,TGTGCCAGCAGCGTAGGGACAGGGTACGGAAACACCATATATTTT
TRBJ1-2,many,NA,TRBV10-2,CASSEPSFGFTF,TGCGCCAGCAGTGAGCCAAGTTTTGGTTTCACCTTC
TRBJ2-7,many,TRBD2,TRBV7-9,CASSPLAGGPGEQYF,TGTGCCAGCAGCCCCCTAGCGGGAGGGCCGGGCGAGCAGTACTTC
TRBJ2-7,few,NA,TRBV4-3,CASSQALNQGYEQYF,TGCGCCAGCAGCCAAGCTTTAAATCAGGGCTACGAGCAGTACTTC
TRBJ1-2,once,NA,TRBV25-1,CASSDGDTLGGYTF,TGTGCCAGCAGTGATGGGGACACATTGGGTGGCTACACCTTC
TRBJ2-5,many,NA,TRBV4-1,CASSQDPGQQETQYF,TGCGCCAGCAGCCAAGATCCGGGACAACAAGAGACCCAGTACTTC
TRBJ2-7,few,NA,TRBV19,CASRDRTTYEQYF,TGTGCCAGTAGGGACAGAACGACTTACGAGCAGTACTTC
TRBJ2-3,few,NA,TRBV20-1,CSGSGSTDTQYF,TGCAGTGGTTCAGGGTCAACAGATACGCAGTATTTT
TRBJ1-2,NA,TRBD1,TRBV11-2,CASSSLTGKPYYGYTF,TGTGCCAGCAGCTCCTTGACAGGGAAACCCTACTATGGCTACACCTTC
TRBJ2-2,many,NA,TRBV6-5,CASSPDDTGELFF,TGTGCCAGCAGCCCCGACGACACCGGGGAGCTGTTTTTT
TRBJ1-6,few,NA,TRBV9,CASSATGTENSPLHF,TGTGCCAGCAGCGCTACCGGGACGGAGAATTCACCCCTCCACTTT
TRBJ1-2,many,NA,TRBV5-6,CASSRDWRNYGYTF,TGTGCCAGCAGCCGGGACTGGCGCAACTATGGCTACACCTTC
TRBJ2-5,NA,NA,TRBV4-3,CASSRIGVAGETQYF,TGCGCCAGCAGCCGGATCGGAGTGGCGGGGGAGACCCAGTACTTC
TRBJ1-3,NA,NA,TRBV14,CASSQVSGARGNTIYF,TGTGCCAGCAGCCAAGTGTCGGGGGCAAGAGGAAACACCATATATTTT
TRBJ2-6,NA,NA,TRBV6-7,CASSPRLSGADVLTF,TGTGCCAGCAGTCCCAGGTTATCTGGGGCCGACGTCCTGACTTTC
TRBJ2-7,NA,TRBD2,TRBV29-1,CSVARWTSGGRTTYEQYF,TGCAGCGTTGCCAGATGGACTAGCGGGGGGAGGACTACCTACGAGCAGTACTTC